The TCR beta chain under discussion was sequenced for a study of beta chain features in type 1 diabetes. Broader study findings: Naive, central memory and regulatory TCRB repertoires appeared more similar among patients than healthy donors. Shortening that was moderate but significant affected the TCRB CDR3s of Type 1 diabetes patients in all four CD4+ subsets.

Germline CDR1 SQVTM, CDR2 ANQGSEA. The V segment lost 8 bases and the J segment 7 bases; nucleotides outside the gene matches: 11. CDR3 length: 13 residues. This clone was picked up a small number of times. Its matching antigen is unknown. CD45RO/CCR7/CD25/CD127/CD95/CD27 separated CD4+ naive, central memory, regulatory and stem cell-like memory cells by sorting. As every portion of the isolated RNA was reverse transcribed, the sequencing read expressed TCRB transcripts. A few million reads, on average, came from each naive, central memory and regulatory T cell sample. Generated by immunoSEQ multiplex PCR, the TCRdb table keeps only in-frame clones and is missing some. This repertoire shows approximately 280,000 clones, 15% found once; its top ten account for 0.015% to 0.017%.

The receptor was isolated from a man between 18 and 35 years old with type 1 diabetes. Material for sequencing was naive CD4+ T cells from blood. This chain uses TRBV29-1 with TRBJ2-1; 7 bases map to TRBD1. Here the CDR3 DNA reads TGCAGCACTGACAGGGTTTTAAAAAATGAGCAGTTCTTC. Amino acids: CSTDRVLKNEQFF.